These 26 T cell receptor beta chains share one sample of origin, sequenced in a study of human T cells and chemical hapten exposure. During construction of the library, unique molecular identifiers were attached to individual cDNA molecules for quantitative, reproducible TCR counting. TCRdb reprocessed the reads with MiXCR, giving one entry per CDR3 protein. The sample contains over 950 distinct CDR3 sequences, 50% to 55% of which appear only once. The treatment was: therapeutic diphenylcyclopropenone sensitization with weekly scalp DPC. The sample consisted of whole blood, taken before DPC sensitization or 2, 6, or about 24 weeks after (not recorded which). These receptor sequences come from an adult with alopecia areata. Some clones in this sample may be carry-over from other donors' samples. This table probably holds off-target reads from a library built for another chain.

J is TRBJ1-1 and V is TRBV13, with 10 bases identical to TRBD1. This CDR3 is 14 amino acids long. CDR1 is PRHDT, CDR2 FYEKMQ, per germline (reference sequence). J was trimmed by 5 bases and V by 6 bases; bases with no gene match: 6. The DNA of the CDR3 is TGTGCCAGCAGGGCGACAGGGGGCGAGACTGAAGCTTTCTTT. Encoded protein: CASRATGGETEAFF.

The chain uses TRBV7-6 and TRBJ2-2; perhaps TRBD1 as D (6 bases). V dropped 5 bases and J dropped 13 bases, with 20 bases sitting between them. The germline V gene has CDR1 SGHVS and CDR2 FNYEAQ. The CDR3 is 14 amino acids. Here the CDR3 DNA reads TGTGCCAGCAGCCCCAATCTTCAGACAGGAGGGCTGTTTTTT. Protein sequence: CASSPNLQTGGLFF.

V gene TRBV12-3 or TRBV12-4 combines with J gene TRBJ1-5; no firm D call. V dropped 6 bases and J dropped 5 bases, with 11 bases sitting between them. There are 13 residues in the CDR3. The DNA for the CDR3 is TGTGCCAGCAGCATTTATGGGGATCAGCCCCAGCATTTT. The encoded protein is CASSIYGDQPQHF.

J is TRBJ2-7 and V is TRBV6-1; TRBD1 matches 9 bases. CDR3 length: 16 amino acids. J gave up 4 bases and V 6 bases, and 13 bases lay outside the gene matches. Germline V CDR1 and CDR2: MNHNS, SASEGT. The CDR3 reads CASSLIPGQGGYEQYF. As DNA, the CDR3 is TGTGCCAGCAGCCTGATCCCGGGACAGGGTGGGTACGAGCAGTACTTC.

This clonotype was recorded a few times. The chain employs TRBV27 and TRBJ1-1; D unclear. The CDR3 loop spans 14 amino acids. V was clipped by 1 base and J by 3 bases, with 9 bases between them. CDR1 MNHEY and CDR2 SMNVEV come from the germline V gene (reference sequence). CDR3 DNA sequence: TGTGCCAGCAGTTTATTAGGGCAACACACTGAAGCTTTCTTT. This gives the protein CASSLLGQHTEAFF.

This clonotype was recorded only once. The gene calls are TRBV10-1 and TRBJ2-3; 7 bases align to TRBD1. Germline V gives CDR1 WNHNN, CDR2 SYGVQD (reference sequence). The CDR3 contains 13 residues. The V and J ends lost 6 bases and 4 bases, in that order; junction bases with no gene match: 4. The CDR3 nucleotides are TGCGCCAGCAGCAGGACAGGTTCAGATACGCAGTATTTT. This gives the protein CASSRTGSDTQYF.

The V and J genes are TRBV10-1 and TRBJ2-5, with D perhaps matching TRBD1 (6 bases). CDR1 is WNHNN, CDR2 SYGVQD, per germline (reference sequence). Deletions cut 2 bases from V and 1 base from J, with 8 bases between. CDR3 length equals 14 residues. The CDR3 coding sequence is TGCGCCAGCAGTGAGGGACAGTTCCAAGAGACCCAGTACTTC. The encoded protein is CASSEGQFQETQYF.

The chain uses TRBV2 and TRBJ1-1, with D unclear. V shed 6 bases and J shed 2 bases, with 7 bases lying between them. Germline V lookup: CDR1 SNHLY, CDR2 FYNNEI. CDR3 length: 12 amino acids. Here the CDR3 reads CASSQTNTEAFF. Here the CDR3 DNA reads TGTGCCAGCAGCCAGACCAACACTGAAGCTTTCTTT.

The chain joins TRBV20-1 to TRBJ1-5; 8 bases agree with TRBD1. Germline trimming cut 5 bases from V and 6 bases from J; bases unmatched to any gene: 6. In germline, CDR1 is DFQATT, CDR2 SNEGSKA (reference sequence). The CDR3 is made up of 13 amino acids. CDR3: CSAPGGEGQPQHF. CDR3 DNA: TGCAGTGCTCCAGGGGGCGAGGGTCAGCCCCAGCATTTT.

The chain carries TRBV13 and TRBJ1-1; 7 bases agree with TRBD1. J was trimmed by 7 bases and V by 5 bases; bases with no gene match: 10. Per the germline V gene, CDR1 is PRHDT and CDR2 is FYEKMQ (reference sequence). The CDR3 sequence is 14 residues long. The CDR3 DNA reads TGTGCCAGCAGCCCGGGACAGACGGGGATTGAAGCTTTCTTT. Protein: CASSPGQTGIEAFF.

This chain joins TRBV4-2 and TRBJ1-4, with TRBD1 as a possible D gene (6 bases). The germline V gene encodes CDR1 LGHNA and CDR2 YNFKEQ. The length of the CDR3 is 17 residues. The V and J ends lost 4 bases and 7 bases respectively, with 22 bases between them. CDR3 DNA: TGTGCCAGCAGCCGTTACAGCGGGGGCGAGGATGGTGAAAAACTGTTTTTT. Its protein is CASSRYSGGEDGEKLFF.

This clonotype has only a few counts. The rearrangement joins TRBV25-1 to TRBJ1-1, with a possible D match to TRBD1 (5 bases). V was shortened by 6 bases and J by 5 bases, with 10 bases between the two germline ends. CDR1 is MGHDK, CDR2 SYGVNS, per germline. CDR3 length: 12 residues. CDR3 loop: CASSPRQTEAFF. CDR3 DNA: TGTGCCAGCAGCCCTAGACAGACTGAAGCTTTCTTT.

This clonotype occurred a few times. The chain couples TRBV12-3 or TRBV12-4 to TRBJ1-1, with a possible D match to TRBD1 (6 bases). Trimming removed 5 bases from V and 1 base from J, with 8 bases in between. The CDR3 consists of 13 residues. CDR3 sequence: CASSRRGNTEAFF. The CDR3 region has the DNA TGTGCCAGCAGTCGCAGGGGGAACACTGAAGCTTTCTTT.

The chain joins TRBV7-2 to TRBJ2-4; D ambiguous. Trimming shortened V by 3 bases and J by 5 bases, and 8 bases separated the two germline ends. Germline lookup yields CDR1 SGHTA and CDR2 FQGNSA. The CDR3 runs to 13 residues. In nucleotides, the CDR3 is TGTGCCAGCAGCTTTTTCGGAGAAAACATTCAGTACTTC. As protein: CASSFFGENIQYF.

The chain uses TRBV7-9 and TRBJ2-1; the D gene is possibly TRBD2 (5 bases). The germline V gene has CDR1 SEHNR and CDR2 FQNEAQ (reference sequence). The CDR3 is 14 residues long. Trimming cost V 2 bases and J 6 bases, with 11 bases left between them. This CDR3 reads CASSLIEGFNEQFF. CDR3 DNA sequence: TGTGCCAGCAGCTTAATTGAGGGTTTCAATGAGCAGTTCTTC.

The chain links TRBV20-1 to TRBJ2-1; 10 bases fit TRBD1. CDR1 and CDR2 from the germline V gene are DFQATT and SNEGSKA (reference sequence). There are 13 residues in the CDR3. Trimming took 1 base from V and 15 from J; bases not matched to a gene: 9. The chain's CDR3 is CSARVHSGTGAFF. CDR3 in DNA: TGCAGTGCTAGAGTTCACTCCGGGACAGGGGCGTTCTTC.

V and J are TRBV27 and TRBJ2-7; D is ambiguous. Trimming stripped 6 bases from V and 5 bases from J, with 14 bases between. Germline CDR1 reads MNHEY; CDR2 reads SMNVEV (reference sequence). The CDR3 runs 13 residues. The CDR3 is CASRLGFQNEQYF. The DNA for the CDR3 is TGTGCCAGCAGACTGGGGTTTCAGAACGAGCAGTACTTC.

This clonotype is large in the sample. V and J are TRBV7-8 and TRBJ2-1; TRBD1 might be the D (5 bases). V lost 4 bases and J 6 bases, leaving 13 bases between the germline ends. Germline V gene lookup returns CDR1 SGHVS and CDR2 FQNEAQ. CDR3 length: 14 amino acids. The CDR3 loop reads CASSSFTGFNEQFF. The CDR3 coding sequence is TGTGCCAGCAGCTCGTTCACAGGTTTCAATGAGCAGTTCTTC.

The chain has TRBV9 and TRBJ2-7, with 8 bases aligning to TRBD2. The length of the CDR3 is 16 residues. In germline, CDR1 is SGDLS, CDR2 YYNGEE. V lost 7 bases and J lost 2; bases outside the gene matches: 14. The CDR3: CASSPAGETPPYEQYF. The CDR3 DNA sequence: TGTGCCAGCTCTCCAGCGGGGGAGACACCTCCCTACGAGCAGTACTTC. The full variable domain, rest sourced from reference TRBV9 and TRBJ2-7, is DSGVTQTPKHLITATGQRVTLRCSPRSGDLSVYWYQQSLDQGLQFLIQYYNGEERAKGNILERFSAQQFPDLHSELNLSSLELGDSALYFCASSPAGETPPYEQYFGPGTRLTVT.

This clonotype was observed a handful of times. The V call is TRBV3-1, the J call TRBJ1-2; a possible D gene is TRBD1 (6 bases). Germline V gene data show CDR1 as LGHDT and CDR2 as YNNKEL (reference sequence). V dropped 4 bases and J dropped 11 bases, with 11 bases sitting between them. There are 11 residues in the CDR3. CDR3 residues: CASSLRGWYTF. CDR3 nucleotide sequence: TGTGCCAGCAGCCTCAGGGGATGGTACACCTTC.

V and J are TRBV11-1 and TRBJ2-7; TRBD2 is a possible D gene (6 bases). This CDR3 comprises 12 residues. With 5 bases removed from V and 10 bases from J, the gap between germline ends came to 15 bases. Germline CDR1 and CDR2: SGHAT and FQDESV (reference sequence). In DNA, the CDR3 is TGTGCCAGCAGCGGGGACTCCCAACGTCAGTACTTC. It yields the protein CASSGDSQRQYF.

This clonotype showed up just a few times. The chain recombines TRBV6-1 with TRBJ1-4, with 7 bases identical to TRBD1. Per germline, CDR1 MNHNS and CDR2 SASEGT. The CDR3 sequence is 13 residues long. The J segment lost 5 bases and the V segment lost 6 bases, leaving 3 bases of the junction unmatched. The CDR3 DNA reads TGTGCCAGCAGAAGGACAGGAAATGAAAAACTGTTTTTT. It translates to CASRRTGNEKLFF.

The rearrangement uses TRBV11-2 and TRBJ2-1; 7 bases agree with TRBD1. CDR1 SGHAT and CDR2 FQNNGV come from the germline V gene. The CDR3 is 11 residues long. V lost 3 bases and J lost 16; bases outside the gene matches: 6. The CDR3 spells CASSFQQGKFF. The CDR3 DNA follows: TGTGCCAGCAGCTTTCAACAGGGGAAATTCTTC.

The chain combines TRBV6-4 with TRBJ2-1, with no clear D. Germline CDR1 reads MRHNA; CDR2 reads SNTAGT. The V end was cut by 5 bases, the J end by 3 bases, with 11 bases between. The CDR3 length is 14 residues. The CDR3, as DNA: TGTGCCAGCAGTCCTCTGGAGAACTACAATGAGCAGTTCTTC. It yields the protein CASSPLENYNEQFF.

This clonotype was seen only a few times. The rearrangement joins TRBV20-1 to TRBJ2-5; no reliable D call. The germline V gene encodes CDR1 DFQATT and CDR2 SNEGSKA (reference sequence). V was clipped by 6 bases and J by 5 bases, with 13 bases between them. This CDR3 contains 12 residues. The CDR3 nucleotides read TGCAGTGCCAGACGGCACCTGGAGACCCAGTACTTC. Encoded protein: CSARRHLETQYF.

The CDR3 loop reads CASSLSTSGNTIYF. In nucleotides, the CDR3 is TGCGCCAGCAGCTTGTCGACGTCTGGAAACACCATATATTTT. This chain uses TRBV5-1 with TRBJ1-3, with no clear D. The CDR3 totals 14 residues. From germline, CDR1 is SGHRS and CDR2 YFSETQ. The ends were cut back, 1 base at V and 1 base at J, with 6 bases in the middle.